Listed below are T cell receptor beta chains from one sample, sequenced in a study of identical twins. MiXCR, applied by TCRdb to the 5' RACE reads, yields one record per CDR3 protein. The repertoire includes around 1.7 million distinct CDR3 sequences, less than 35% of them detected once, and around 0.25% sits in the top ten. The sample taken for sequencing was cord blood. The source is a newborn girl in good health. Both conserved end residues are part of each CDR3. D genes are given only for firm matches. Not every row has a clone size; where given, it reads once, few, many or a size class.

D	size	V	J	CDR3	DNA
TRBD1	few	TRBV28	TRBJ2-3	CASRRTGPTDTQYF	TGTGCCAGCAGACGGACAGGGCCGACAGATACGCAGTATTTT
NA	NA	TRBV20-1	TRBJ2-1	CSASSSPQQFF	TGCAGTGCTAGCTCGAGCCCTCAGCAGTTCTTC
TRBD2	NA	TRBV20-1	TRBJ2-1	CSALSLREAHNEQFF	TGCAGTGCTCTTTCCCTGCGGGAGGCTCACAATGAGCAGTTCTTC
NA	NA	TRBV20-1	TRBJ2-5	CSARDPVTGRSKETQYF	TGCAGTGCTAGAGATCCTGTAACTGGGCGGAGTAAAGAGACCCAGTACTTC
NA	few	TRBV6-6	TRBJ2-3	CASSGEPGPALDTQYF	TGTGCCAGCTCGGGGGAACCGGGCCCAGCCCTAGATACGCAGTATTTT
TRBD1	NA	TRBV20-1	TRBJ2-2	CSAIRDRENTGELFF	TGCAGTGCCATCAGGGACAGGGAGAACACCGGGGAGCTGTTTTTT
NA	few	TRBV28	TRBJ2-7	CATSRDWPYEQYF	TGTGCCACCAGCAGGGACTGGCCCTACGAGCAGTACTTC
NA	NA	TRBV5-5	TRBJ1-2	CASSLTNNYDYTF	TGTGCCAGCAGCTTGACAAATAACTATGACTACACCTTC
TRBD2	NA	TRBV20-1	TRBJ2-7	CSARGPLAGNYEQYF	TGCAGTGCTAGAGGGCCACTAGCGGGAAACTACGAGCAGTACTTC
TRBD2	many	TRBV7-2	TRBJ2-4	CASSLPGLASKNIQYF	TGTGCCAGCAGCTTACCCGGACTAGCAAGCAAAAACATTCAGTACTTC
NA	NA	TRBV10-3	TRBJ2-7	CAISESAWNEQYF	TGTGCCATCAGTGAGTCGGCTTGGAACGAGCAGTACTTC
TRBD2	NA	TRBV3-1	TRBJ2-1	CASSQGAGDSHDEQFF	TGTGCCAGCAGCCAGGGAGCGGGAGATTCCCACGATGAGCAGTTCTTC
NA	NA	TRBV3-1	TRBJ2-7	CASSQDNRRDEQYF	TGTGCCAGCAGCCAAGATAATCGCCGGGATGAGCAGTACTTC
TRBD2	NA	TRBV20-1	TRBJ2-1	CSATGTSGRLYNEQFF	TGCAGTGCGACCGGGACTAGCGGGAGGCTATACAATGAGCAGTTCTTC
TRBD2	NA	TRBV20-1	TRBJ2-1	CSARARLAGFYNEQFF	TGCAGTGCTAGGGCACGGCTAGCGGGTTTCTACAATGAGCAGTTCTTC
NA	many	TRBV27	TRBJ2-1	CASSLGRGNEQFF	TGTGCCAGCAGCTTGGGCAGGGGCAATGAGCAGTTCTTC
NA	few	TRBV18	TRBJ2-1	CASSPSREAYNEQFF	TGTGCCAGCTCACCAAGCAGGGAGGCGTACAATGAGCAGTTCTTC
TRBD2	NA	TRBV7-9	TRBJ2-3	CASSLLAGVYTDTQYF	TGTGCCAGCAGCCTACTAGCGGGGGTGTACACAGATACGCAGTATTTT
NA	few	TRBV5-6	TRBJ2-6	CASSSITYRVGSGANVLTF	TGTGCCAGCAGCTCAATCACGTACAGGGTAGGGTCTGGGGCCAACGTCCTGACTTTC